What follows are 29 T cell receptor beta chains derived from one specimen sequenced in a study of radiotherapy plus CTLA-4 blockade in lung cancer. Sequencing used immunoSEQ multiplex PCR; TCRdb keeps in-frame clones, though not all of them. The sample comprises fewer than 150,000 clones, 65% to 85% of which are singletons, and over 4% rests with the top ten. The sequenced sample was peripheral blood, obtained from a patient treated with radiotherapy plus ipilimumab. The receptors here all came from a human donor with non-small cell lung cancer who had a partial response to radiotherapy plus ipilimumab.

The chain employs TRBV25-1 and TRBJ1-4; 7 bases are shared with TRBD1. This CDR3 has 15 amino acids. V shed 7 bases and J 7 bases; nucleotides not matched to a gene: 12. Per germline, CDR1 MGHDK and CDR2 SYGVNS. CDR3 coding DNA: TGTGCCAGCACAGGGGGTTATAAAGCCTTTGAAAAACTGTTTTTT. This encodes CASTGGYKAFEKLFF.

V usage is TRBV7-2 and J usage is TRBJ1-2; D remains unclear. Germline V lookup: CDR1 SGHTA, CDR2 FQGNSA. This CDR3 region has 12 residues. Trimming stripped 2 bases from V and 4 bases from J, with 5 bases between. The CDR3 coding sequence is TGTGCCAGCAGCTTACGGGGCTATGGCTACACCTTC. Translated, it gives CASSLRGYGYTF.

This rearrangement joins TRBV11-1 to TRBJ2-1; 10 positions agree with TRBD1. CDR1 SGHAT and CDR2 FQDESV come from the germline V gene (reference sequence). The CDR3 consists of 16 residues. The V and J ends lost 2 bases and 2 bases, in that order; junction bases with no gene match: 3. The CDR3 spells CASSLHGTGAYNEQFF. In DNA form, the CDR3 reads TGTGCCAGCAGCTTACATGGGACAGGGGCCTACAATGAGCAGTTCTTC.

The V and J genes are TRBV5-1 and TRBJ2-7; TRBD2 agrees at 14 bases. CDR1 and CDR2 from the germline V gene are SGHRS and YFSETQ. V trimming: 5 bases; J trimming: 4 bases; junction bases outside the gene matches: 5. This CDR3 contains 15 residues. CDR3 nucleotides: TGCGCCAGCAGAACCGGGACTAGCGGGAGTTACGAGCAGTACTTC. Translated: CASRTGTSGSYEQYF.

The genes are TRBV28 and TRBJ1-1, with D unclear. V was trimmed by 8 bases and J by 3 bases, leaving 10 bases between them. This CDR3 spans 12 amino acids. Germline CDR1 MDHEN, CDR2 SYDVKM. The CDR3 region is CASVRRDTEAFF. CDR3 DNA sequence: TGTGCCAGCGTACGGAGGGACACTGAAGCTTTCTTT.

The chain is built from TRBV27 and TRBJ2-7; D not certain. Germline values: CDR1 MNHEY, CDR2 SMNVEV (reference sequence). The ends were cut back, 9 bases at V and 7 bases at J, with 19 bases in the middle. CDR3 length equals 13 residues. In DNA, the CDR3 is TGTGCCAGTTCTGAGGTCGAGGATGAGGAGCAGTACTTC. Residues: CASSEVEDEEQYF.

This clone was observed a few times. This rearrangement joins TRBV6-5 to TRBJ1-1; unclear D gene. Trimming pared 5 bases from V and 3 bases from J, leaving 10 bases between. There are 13 residues in the CDR3. From germline, CDR1 is MNHEY and CDR2 SVGAGI. The DNA of the CDR3 is TGTGCCAGCAGTAGGAACAGTTACACTGAAGCTTTCTTT. It codes for CASSRNSYTEAFF.

This chain uses TRBV7-2 with TRBJ2-5; 10 bases line up with TRBD2. CDR3 length equals 15 residues. CDR1 is SGHTA and CDR2 is FQGNSA in the germline V gene. V lost 3 bases and J lost 5; bases outside the gene matches: 6. The CDR3, as DNA: TGTGCCAGCAGCTTTGTAGCGGGAGGTTGGGAGACCCAGTACTTC. The encoded protein is CASSFVAGGWETQYF.

The chain employs TRBV5-4 and TRBJ2-7, with D possibly matching TRBD2 (7 bases). The CDR3 length is 14 residues. V shed 4 bases and J shed 7 bases, with 18 bases lying between them. Looked up from germline, CDR1 is SGHNT and CDR2 is YYREEE (reference sequence). This CDR3 is CASSLGGGAGEQYF. For the CDR3, the DNA is TGTGCCAGCAGCCTAGGAGGGGGAGCGGGGGAGCAGTACTTC.

This chain links TRBV30 with TRBJ1-6; D call uncertain. Germline assignment: CDR1 GTSNPN and CDR2 SVGIG (reference sequence). CDR3 size: 15 residues. The V and J ends lost 2 bases and 7 bases respectively, with 15 bases between them. The CDR3 protein is CAWSLLGARNSPLHF. The CDR3 DNA sequence: TGTGCCTGGAGTCTTCTCGGAGCCCGCAATTCACCCCTCCACTTT.

CDR3 region: CASTSSGGSYNEQFF. The CDR3 DNA is TGTGCCAGCACCAGTAGCGGGGGCTCCTACAATGAGCAGTTCTTC. The chain has TRBV28 and TRBJ2-1, with 9 bases matching TRBD2. Germline V gives CDR1 MDHEN, CDR2 SYDVKM. This CDR3 spans 15 amino acids. With 7 bases clipped from V and 0 bases from J, the junction kept 4 bases outside the gene matches.

The chain combines TRBV28 with TRBJ1-2, with D unresolved. This CDR3 is 15 amino acids long. V gave up 3 bases and J gave up 0 bases, with 11 bases separating them. The germline CDR1 and CDR2 sequences are MDHEN and SYDVKM. CDR3 residues: CASSLGRGANYGYTF. In DNA, the CDR3 is TGTGCCAGCAGTTTGGGTAGAGGCGCTAACTATGGCTACACCTTC.

Only one count was recorded for this clone. The chain uses TRBV11-2 and TRBJ2-1; D is ambiguous. V lost 0 bases and J 4 bases, leaving 10 bases between the germline ends. The CDR3 is 15 amino acids. In germline, CDR1 is SGHAT, CDR2 FQNNGV. The CDR3, as DNA: TGTGCCAGCAGCTTAGAACGCCGGGTTTACAATGAGCAGTTCTTC. Translating gives CASSLERRVYNEQFF.

In its sample, this clone was seen a few times. The genes are TRBV19 and TRBJ2-7, with a tentative D call TRBD2 (5 bases). CDR3 size: 12 residues. Germline V lookup: CDR1 LNHDA, CDR2 SQIVND (reference sequence). Trimming shortened V by 3 bases and J by 7 bases, and 10 bases separated the two germline ends. The CDR3 nucleotides read TGTGCCAGTAGTATCCCCCAGCGGGAGCAGTACTTC. Its protein product is CASSIPQREQYF. The full variable domain, with the rest looked up from reference TRBV19 and TRBJ2-7, is DGGITQSPKYLFRKEGQNVTLSCEQNLNHDAMYWYRQDPGQGLRLIYYSQIVNDFQKGDIAEGYSVSREKKESFPLTVTSAQKNPTAFYLCASSIPQREQYFGPGTRLTVT.

The table lists this clone with a count of one. V and J are TRBV11-2 and TRBJ2-3, with 8 bases fitting TRBD2. Trimming removed 2 bases from V and 0 bases from J; junction bases left unmatched: 7. CDR3 size: 17 residues. Germline CDR1 is SGHAT and CDR2 is FQNNGV. In DNA form, the CDR3 reads TGTGCCAGCAGCTTAATGACGGGAGGGGGTAGCACAGATACGCAGTATTTT. It translates to CASSLMTGGGSTDTQYF.

In DNA form, the CDR3 reads TGTGCCAGCCGGCTAGCGGGAAGTCACGAGCAGTACGTC. Protein: CASRLAGSHEQYV. This rearrangement joins TRBV6-5 to TRBJ2-7; 9 nucleotides align to TRBD2. V lost 8 bases and J lost 5; bases outside the gene matches: 7. The CDR3 runs to 13 residues. The germline CDR1 and CDR2 sequences are MNHEY and SVGAGI.

The chain carries TRBV10-3 and TRBJ2-3; 8 bases are shared with TRBD2. Germline lookup yields CDR1 ENHRY and CDR2 SYGVKD. Losses at the gene ends were 10 bases for V and 4 bases for J; bases not matched to a gene: 10. This CDR3 has 14 residues. The CDR3 DNA reads as TGTGCCACCCGGGGGGGGGCAGTTCCAGATACGCAGTATTTT. Translating gives CATRGGAVPDTQYF.

The genes are TRBV5-6 and TRBJ1-1; 7 bases are shared with TRBD1. Germline CDR1 SGHDT, CDR2 YYEEEE. J lost 4 bases, V lost 0 bases, and 9 bases had no gene match. The CDR3 has 16 amino acids. Here the CDR3 DNA reads TGTGCCAGCAGCTTGGGATCTAGGGGGCAGGGCACTGAAGCTTTCTTT. This translates into CASSLGSRGQGTEAFF.

The chain recombines TRBV6-5 with TRBJ2-7, with 8 bases identical to TRBD1. This CDR3 has 15 amino acids. Per germline, CDR1 MNHEY and CDR2 SVGAGI. V lost 5 bases and J lost 2; bases outside the gene matches: 8. CDR3 residues: CASSPGQGVPYEQYV. The DNA for the CDR3 is TGTGCCAGCAGTCCCGGACAGGGAGTACCCTACGAGCAGTACGTC.

The rearrangement uses TRBV28 and TRBJ2-5, with 9 bases identical to TRBD2. The CDR3 covers 16 residues. J lost 4 bases, V lost 8 bases, and 14 bases had no gene match. CDR1 and CDR2 from the germline V gene are MDHEN and SYDVKM. CDR3 amino acids: CASGKVAGVGGETQYF. The CDR3 DNA follows: TGTGCCAGCGGGAAGGTAGCGGGAGTTGGAGGAGAGACCCAGTACTTC.

The chain joins TRBV19 to TRBJ1-5, with D maybe TRBD1 (5 bases). CDR1 is LNHDA and CDR2 is SQIVND in the germline V gene (reference sequence). Trimming pared 5 bases from V and 4 bases from J, leaving 6 bases between. The CDR3 runs 12 residues. This chain's CDR3 is CASSDRNQPQHF. In nucleotides, the CDR3 is TGTGCCAGTAGTGACAGAAATCAGCCCCAGCATTTT.

This chain connects TRBV5-1 to TRBJ2-7; D is unresolved. CDR3 length equals 13 residues. V lost 4 bases to trimming and J lost 3 bases, with 11 bases between them. Germline lookup yields CDR1 SGHRS and CDR2 YFSETQ. CDR3 bases: TGCGCCAGCAGCCCCTCGGGTGGCTACGAGCAGTACTTC. Translating it yields CASSPSGGYEQYF.

This chain connects TRBV10-3 to TRBJ2-7; D might be TRBD1 (5 bases). This CDR3 spans 14 amino acids. Germline V CDR1 and CDR2: ENHRY, SYGVKD. Trimming pared 2 bases from V and 3 bases from J, leaving 11 bases between. The CDR3 DNA sequence: TGTGCCATCAGTGAGAACCAGGGTCTCTACGAGCAGTACGTC. This codes for CAISENQGLYEQYV.

The gene calls are TRBV5-6 and TRBJ2-5, with D possibly matching TRBD2 (6 bases). Germline V gives CDR1 SGHDT, CDR2 YYEEEE. The CDR3 consists of 14 residues. V was trimmed by 6 bases and J by 2 bases, leaving 14 bases between them. CDR3 in DNA: TGTGCCAGCAACCCCGGCGGGATTCAAGAGACCCAGTACTTC. It translates to CASNPGGIQETQYF.

The genes are TRBV29-1 and TRBJ2-7; 9 nucleotides align to TRBD1. This CDR3 has 13 residues. Germline CDR1 and CDR2: SQVTM and ANQGSEA. V lost 7 bases and J lost 3; bases outside the gene matches: 7. The CDR3 loop reads CSAHRGQGYEQYF. The CDR3 coding sequence is TGCAGCGCTCACAGGGGGCAAGGCTACGAGCAGTACTTC.

A note on this clone: This sample includes further DNA sequences coding for the same CDR3. The rearrangement joins TRBV18 to TRBJ1-5; D unresolved. V lost 3 bases and J 0 bases, leaving 3 bases between the germline ends. Germline V lookup: CDR1 KGHSH, CDR2 LQKENI. This CDR3 region has 13 residues. The CDR3 sequence: CASSPYSNQPQHF. The CDR3 bases are TGTGCCAGCTCACCTTATAGCAATCAGCCCCAGCATTTT. The whole variable domain, remainder taken from reference TRBV18 and TRBJ1-5, is NAGVMQNPRHLVRRRGQEARLRCSPMKGHSHVYWYRQLPEEGLKFMVYLQKENIIDESGMPKERFSAEFPKEGPSILRIQQVVRGDSAAYFCASSPYSNQPQHFGDGTRLSIL.

CDR3: CASSYRVVGTEAFF. As DNA, the CDR3 is TGCGCCAGCAGCTACAGGGTAGTGGGCACTGAAGCTTTCTTT. The gene calls are TRBV5-1 and TRBJ1-1, with D perhaps TRBD1 (6 bases). With 3 bases removed from V and 4 bases from J, the gap between germline ends came to 13 bases. The CDR3 length is 14 residues. Germline assignment: CDR1 SGHRS and CDR2 YFSETQ.

This chain connects TRBV27 to TRBJ2-6; D possibly corresponds to TRBD2 (6 bases). The ends were cut back, 3 bases at V and 1 base at J, with 13 bases in the middle. The length of the CDR3 is 17 residues. Germline V gives CDR1 MNHEY, CDR2 SMNVEV (reference sequence). CDR3 amino acids: CASSLGAGRSGANVLTF. In nucleotides, the CDR3 is TGTGCCAGCAGTTTGGGAGCAGGGAGGTCTGGGGCCAACGTCCTGACTTTC.

The rearrangement links TRBV2 to TRBJ1-1, with D unresolved. V was pared by 6 bases and J by 1 base, with 9 bases between. There are 13 residues in the CDR3. CDR1 SNHLY and CDR2 FYNNEI come from the germline V gene. The CDR3: CASSISGNTEAFF. CDR3 nucleotide sequence: TGTGCCAGCAGCATATCAGGGAACACTGAAGCTTTCTTT.